These 19 T cell receptor beta chains share one sample of origin, sequenced in a study of T-cell reconstitution after alpha-beta-depleted transplantation in children. Preparation of the TCRbeta library was carried out with unique molecular identifiers. MiXCR, run by TCRdb on the PCR reads, gives a single entry per CDR3 protein. Of about a million distinct CDR3 sequences listed, less than 30% are singletons. The specimen comprised PBMCs, mostly from graft donor cells, sampled 360 days after TCRalphabeta/CD19-depleted stem cell transplant. The receptors were sampled from a boy less than two years old who had a stem cell transplant for SCID, so the T cells may come from the graft donor.

Concerning this clonotype: Germline is not matched at one junction end, which may reflect a read error. The chain has TRBV12-3 or TRBV12-4 and TRBJ1-5; D possibly corresponds to TRBD1 (5 bases). This CDR3 has 18 amino acids. CDR3 protein: CTSSLEGRMGYSNQPQHF. In DNA, the CDR3 is TGTACCAGCAGTTTGGAGGGGCGGATGGGATATAGCAATCAGCCCCAGCATTTT.

This chain connects TRBV6-2 or TRBV6-3 to TRBJ1-2; D uncertain. Germline-derived CDR1 and CDR2 are MNHEY and SVGEGT. The CDR3 extends over 11 amino acids. The V and J ends lost 6 bases and 3 bases respectively, with 5 bases between them. The CDR3 bases are TGTGCCAGCAGGATGCACTATGGCTACACCTTC. Translated: CASRMHYGYTF.

This clonotype was recorded a few times. The rearrangement links TRBV20-1 to TRBJ2-1, with 8 bases lining up with TRBD2. Germline assignment: CDR1 DFQATT and CDR2 SNEGSKA (reference sequence). The CDR3 sequence is 15 residues long. V lost 0 bases to trimming and J lost 3 bases; unmatched junction nucleotides: 4. The CDR3 loop is CSARDSLAGYNEQFF. The CDR3 nucleotides are TGCAGTGCTAGAGATTCCCTAGCGGGCTACAATGAGCAGTTCTTC.

V gene TRBV12-3 or TRBV12-4 combines with J gene TRBJ1-1, with TRBD1 as a possible D gene (6 bases). The V end lost 3 bases, the J end lost 3 bases, and 17 bases lay between the germline ends. This CDR3 comprises 16 residues. CDR3 region: CASSLGRGKRDTEAFF. The CDR3 DNA sequence: TGTGCCAGCAGTTTGGGCAGGGGCAAACGGGACACTGAAGCTTTCTTT.

The chain has TRBV6-5 and TRBJ1-2; a weak D match, TRBD1 (6 bases). This CDR3 is 14 amino acids long. The germline CDR1 and CDR2 sequences are MNHEY and SVGAGI. Trimming removed 2 bases at V and 8 bases at J, with 15 bases between. The CDR3 coding sequence is TGTGCCAGCAGTTACAGGGGGGTTTCTAAGGGCTACACCTTC. Its protein is CASSYRGVSKGYTF.

This chain uses TRBV12-3 or TRBV12-4 with TRBJ1-6; 7 nucleotides agree with TRBD1. This CDR3 has 18 residues. J was trimmed by 7 bases and V by 6 bases; bases with no gene match: 18. This CDR3 reads CASSHHPDRRRGNSPLHF. The CDR3 DNA sequence: TGTGCCAGCAGCCACCACCCGGACAGGCGAAGGGGCAATTCACCCCTCCACTTT.

In its sample, this clonotype was seen a few times. The chain couples TRBV7-9 to TRBJ1-2; D is perhaps TRBD1 (6 bases). The germline CDR1 and CDR2 sequences are SEHNR and FQNEAQ (reference sequence). The CDR3 spans 12 residues. Trimming took off 5 bases at V and 8 bases at J, with 12 bases between the two ends. The CDR3 loop reads CASSAGTSGYTF. For the CDR3, the DNA is TGTGCCAGCAGCGCCGGGACATCAGGCTACACCTTC.

This chain connects TRBV27 to TRBJ2-2; D gene uncertain. The CDR3 is 14 amino acids. Trimming removed 10 bases from V and 6 bases from J, with 18 bases in between. In germline, CDR1 is MNHEY, CDR2 SMNVEV (reference sequence). The CDR3 coding sequence is TGTGCCACCCGCCCCCTACATGGGGCCGGGGAGCTGTTTTTT. Its protein is CATRPLHGAGELFF.

The genes are TRBV9 and TRBJ2-2; 9 bases fit TRBD2. Trimming cost V 4 bases and J 9 bases; bases outside gene matches: 16. Germline V lookup: CDR1 SGDLS, CDR2 YYNGEE. This CDR3 has 17 residues. The CDR3 here is CASSPRPVAGGLRELFF. The CDR3 nucleotides read TGTGCCAGCAGCCCGAGACCGGTGGCGGGGGGGCTGAGGGAGCTGTTTTTT.

This clonotype turned up a few times. The V and J genes are TRBV7-4 and TRBJ2-4; either TRBD1 or TRBD2 may supply D (7 bases each). With 1 base removed from V and 2 bases from J, the gap between germline ends came to 36 bases. CDR1 SGHVT and CDR2 SQSDAQ come from the germline V gene. The CDR3 length is 24 residues. DNA of the CDR3: TGTGCCAGCAGCTTAGTCGGCTTAAGGGGACAGATAATGGCGGGGGCGACCCCCAAAAACATTCAGTACTTC. Protein: CASSLVGLRGQIMAGATPKNIQYF. The complete variable domain, with remaining parts taken from reference TRBV7-4 and TRBJ2-4, reads GAGVSQSPRYKVAKRGRDVALRCDSISGHVTLYWYRQTLGQGSEVLTYSQSDAQRDKSGRPSGRFSAERPERSVSTLKIQRTEQGDSAVYLCASSLVGLRGQIMAGATPKNIQYFGAGTRLSVL.

This chain links TRBV27 with TRBJ2-7; possibly TRBD1 for D (5 bases). The ends were cut back, 3 bases at V and 3 bases at J, with 15 bases in the middle. This CDR3 has 15 residues. The germline V gene encodes CDR1 MNHEY and CDR2 SMNVEV (reference sequence). This chain's CDR3 is CASSFGSTGNYEQYF. The CDR3 DNA follows: TGTGCCAGCAGTTTTGGAAGCACAGGCAACTACGAGCAGTACTTC.

Many counts were recorded for this clonotype. The V gene is TRBV9, the J gene TRBJ2-1; D call uncertain. CDR3 length: 12 amino acids. Per the germline V gene, CDR1 is SGDLS and CDR2 is YYNGEE. Trimming left V 3 bases short and J 2 bases short, with 3 bases between. CDR3: CASSAAYNEQFF. The DNA for the CDR3 is TGTGCCAGCAGCGCCGCCTACAATGAGCAGTTCTTC.

There are a few counts of this clonotype. J is TRBJ2-2 and V is TRBV5-1, with D possibly matching TRBD2 (5 bases). The CDR3 spans 15 residues. Germline loops: CDR1 SGHRS, CDR2 YFSETQ. Trimming removed 5 bases at V and 5 bases at J, with 16 bases between. The CDR3: CASSSVQLGTGELFF. The CDR3 DNA sequence: TGCGCCAGCAGTAGCGTCCAGTTAGGTACCGGGGAGCTGTTTTTT.

The rearrangement links TRBV10-3 to TRBJ2-3, with TRBD1 identical over 11 bases. V was pared by 0 bases and J by 2 bases, with 10 bases of the junction left unmatched. The CDR3 extends over 19 amino acids. Germline V lookup: CDR1 ENHRY, CDR2 SYGVKD. CDR3 sequence (DNA): TGTGCCATCAGTGAGTCGGCCGGGACAGGGGGTGACTACACAGATACGCAGTATTTT. Encoded protein: CAISESAGTGGDYTDTQYF.

This clonotype has a handful of counts. The rearrangement links TRBV4-1 to TRBJ2-7; 7 nucleotides agree with TRBD2. Germline V CDR1 and CDR2: MGHRA, YSYEKL. This CDR3 region has 18 residues. The ends lost 1 base at V and 4 bases at J; junction bases unmatched: 16. The CDR3 bases are TGCGCCAGCAGCCAAGGCCTCGTCAGGGAGGGGCTTTCGTACGAGCAGTACTTC. Residues: CASSQGLVREGLSYEQYF.

V and J are TRBV19 and TRBJ1-6, with D tentatively TRBD1 (6 bases). V lost 4 bases, J lost 8 bases, and 18 bases lay in between. This CDR3 region has 16 residues. The germline gives CDR1 LNHDA, CDR2 SQIVND (reference sequence). The CDR3 loop reads CASSKGQGRSDSPLHF. DNA of the CDR3: TGTGCCAGTAGTAAAGGGCAGGGGAGGTCGGATTCACCCCTCCACTTT. The full variable domain, its missing parts supplied by reference TRBV19 and TRBJ1-6, is DGGITQSPKYLFRKEGQNVTLSCEQNLNHDAMYWYRQDPGQGLRLIYYSQIVNDFQKGDIAEGYSVSREKKESFPLTVTSAQKNPTAFYLCASSKGQGRSDSPLHFGNGTRLTVT.

V and J are TRBV4-3 and TRBJ1-5; no clear D gene. This CDR3 has 16 residues. V gave up 0 bases and J gave up 0 bases, with 9 bases separating them. In germline, CDR1 is LGHNA, CDR2 YSLEER. The CDR3 bases are TGCGCCAGCAGCCAAGATCAGCGTCCTAGCAATCAGCCCCAGCATTTT. It specifies CASSQDQRPSNQPQHF.

The gene calls are TRBV12-3 or TRBV12-4 and TRBJ2-1, with D possibly TRBD2 on 7 matching bases. Trimming took 6 bases from V and 4 from J, leaving 16 bases between them. This CDR3 has 15 amino acids. CDR3 amino acids: CASSSGGGPYNEQFF. In DNA form, the CDR3 reads TGTGCCAGCAGCTCCGGCGGGGGCCCATACAATGAGCAGTTCTTC.

This clonotype was seen more than once but under ten times. V usage is TRBV4-1 and J usage is TRBJ2-2; no reliable D call. The V end was cut by 1 base, the J end by 6 bases, with 9 bases between. Per germline, CDR1 MGHRA and CDR2 YSYEKL. The length of the CDR3 is 14 residues. The CDR3 sequence: CASSQVRPSGELFF. The CDR3 region has the DNA TGCGCCAGCAGCCAAGTTCGTCCATCCGGGGAGCTGTTTTTT.